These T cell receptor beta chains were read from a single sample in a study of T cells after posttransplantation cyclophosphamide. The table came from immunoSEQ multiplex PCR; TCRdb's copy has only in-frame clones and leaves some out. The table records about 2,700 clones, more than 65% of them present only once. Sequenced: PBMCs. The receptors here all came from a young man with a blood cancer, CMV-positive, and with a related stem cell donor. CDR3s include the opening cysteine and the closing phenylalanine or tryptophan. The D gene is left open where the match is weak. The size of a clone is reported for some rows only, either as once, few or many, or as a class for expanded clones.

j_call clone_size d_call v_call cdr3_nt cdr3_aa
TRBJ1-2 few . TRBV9 TGTGCCAGCAGCCGAGAAACCACGCTGAACTATGGCTACACCTTC CASSRETTLNYGYTF
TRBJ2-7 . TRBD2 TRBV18 TGTGCCAGCTCACCAATTAGCGGGGGCTCCTACGAGCAGTACTTC CASSPISGGSYEQYF
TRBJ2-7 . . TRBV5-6 TGTGCCAGCAGCTCCGAGATGGCCTACGAGCAGTACTTC CASSSEMAYEQYF
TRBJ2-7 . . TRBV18 TGTGCCAGCTCACCACCGAACCAGCCAGGCTACGAGCAGTACTTC CASSPPNQPGYEQYF
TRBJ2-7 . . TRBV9 TGTGCCAGCAGCCCTGCGGGCCCTCGCGAGCAGTACTTC CASSPAGPREQYF
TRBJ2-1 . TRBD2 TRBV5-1 TGCGCCAGCAGCTTAGGACTAGCGGGGGGGCAATACAATGAGCAGTTCTTC CASSLGLAGGQYNEQFF
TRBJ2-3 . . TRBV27 TGTGCCAGCAGTCATGGGCGCACAGATACGCAGTATTTT CASSHGRTDTQYF
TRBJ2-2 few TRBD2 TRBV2 TGTGCCAGCAGTGTCGGAAGCGGGGGTCTGGGCGGGGAGCTGTTTTTT CASSVGSGGLGGELFF
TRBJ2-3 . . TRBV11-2 TGTGCCAGCAGCCAGACTAGCACAGATACGCAGTATTTT CASSQTSTDTQYF
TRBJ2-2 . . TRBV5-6 TGTGCCAGCAGCTTGACTCCGGTTCCCACCGGGGAGCTGTTTTTT CASSLTPVPTGELFF
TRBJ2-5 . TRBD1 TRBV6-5 TGTGCCAGCAGGAAGACAGGGGGCCTCGAGACCCAGTACTTC CASRKTGGLETQYF
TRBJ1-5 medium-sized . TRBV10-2 TGCGCCAGCAGTGAGAGGGGCACGGGCAATCAGCCCCAGCATTTT CASSERGTGNQPQHF
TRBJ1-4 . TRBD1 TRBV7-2 TGTGCCAGCAGCTTAGCCACAGGGGGGTGGGGAACTAATGAAAAACTGTTTTTT CASSLATGGWGTNEKLFF
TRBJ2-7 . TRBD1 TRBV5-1 TGCGCCAGCAGCCAGACAGGGTACTCCTACGAGCAGTACTTC CASSQTGYSYEQYF
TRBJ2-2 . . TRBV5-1 TGCGCCAGCAACAGGGAACCCGCGAACACCGGGGAGCTGTTTTTT CASNREPANTGELFF
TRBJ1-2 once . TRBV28 TGTGCCAGCAGTTTTACAGGGTCCCATGGCTACACCTTC CASSFTGSHGYTF
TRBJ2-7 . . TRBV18 TGTGCCAGCTCACCTTTGATGGACAGCTTCCACGAGCAGTACTTC CASSPLMDSFHEQYF